Following are 5 T cell receptor beta chains from one sample sequenced in a study of blood T cells in healthy people across ages. A sample-barcoded 5' primer and a J-beta primer mix were used in a second PCR of roughly 6 to 11 cycles. One entry per CDR3 protein, called by TCRdb with MiXCR from the 5' RACE reads. The sample lists 550,000 to 650,000 distinct CDR3 sequences, roughly a quarter occurring once. This same sample was also part of a study on T cells of mothers and their children.

Sequencing was carried out using blood. The receptors were gathered from a boy younger than 10 in good health.

The rearrangement joins TRBV15 to TRBJ2-1, with a tentative D call TRBD2 (5 bases). The J call may be mistaken, given a closer DNA end match to TRBJ2-4. Looked up from germline, CDR1 is LNHNV and CDR2 is YYDKDF (reference sequence). The CDR3 runs 14 residues. The CDR3 here is CATSRDSAAPRQYF. The DNA of the CDR3 is TGTGCCACCAGCAGAGATAGCGCAGCCCCACGTCAGTACTTC.

This clonotype was counted between two and nine times. Sequence at one end of the junction differs from germline and may be a read error. The chain combines TRBV5-1 with TRBJ1-3; 9 nucleotides match TRBD1. The germline V gene has CDR1 SGHRS and CDR2 YFSETQ. This CDR3 has 16 residues. DNA for the CDR3: TGCGCCCGCAGCTTGGGACAGGGATTCTCTGGAAACACCATATATTTT. It encodes CARSLGQGFSGNTIYF.

This clonotype turned up a few times. This chain links TRBV5-1 with TRBJ2-5, with 7 nucleotides matching TRBD1. The J call may be mistaken, given a closer DNA end match to TRBJ2-7. Germline loops: CDR1 SGHRS, CDR2 YFSETQ. The CDR3 runs 13 residues. CDR3 DNA sequence: TGCGCCAGCAGCTTATCGGCAGGGGGCGAGCAGTACTTC. Its protein product is CASSLSAGGEQYF.

This clonotype was detected a few times. The chain employs TRBV2 and TRBJ2-1; tentative D call: TRBD2 (7 bases). CDR3 length equals 15 residues. Per the germline V gene, CDR1 is SNHLY and CDR2 is FYNNEI. V shed 7 bases and J shed 3 bases, with 16 bases lying between them. The CDR3 protein is CASTIGGGLYNEQFF. CDR3 nucleotide sequence: TGTGCCAGCACAATTGGGGGGGGCCTCTACAATGAGCAGTTCTTC.

J is TRBJ2-7 and V is TRBV6-5; TRBD1 matches 11 bases. V dropped 4 bases and J dropped 5; count of bases not matched to a gene: 7. Germline CDR1 and CDR2: MNHEY and SVGAGI. The length of the CDR3 is 15 residues. The CDR3 sequence is CASSSLDRGLDEQYF. The DNA for the CDR3 is TGTGCCAGCAGTTCCTTGGACAGGGGGCTCGACGAGCAGTACTTC.